This T cell receptor (beta chain) appears in the sequencing data of a study of radiation and T cells in renal cell carcinoma. Time point defined: blood 2 weeks post-SBRT. Treatment here: 15 Gy SBRT to primary tumor, nephrectomy 4 weeks later. V lost 1 base and J lost 5, with 24 bases in between. This CDR3 region has 18 residues. From germline, CDR1 is KGHSH and CDR2 LQKENI. The method was immunoSEQ multiplex PCR; TCRdb's version includes in-frame clones alone and lacks a portion of them. The table lists roughly 130,000 clones, more than 75% of them singletons. This chain links TRBV18 with TRBJ2-7; tentatively, D is TRBD2 (6 bases). The sequencing here drew on blood, taken from a patient whose treatment included radiotherapy and nephrectomy. The TCR originated in a woman aged 70 to 79 with renal cell carcinoma. This CDR3 reads CASSPRGVLAGKVDEQYF. CDR3 sequence (DNA): TGTGCCAGCTCACCACGGGGGGTGTTGGCAGGTAAGGTAGACGAGCAGTACTTC. Based on the CDR3 plus reference TRBV18 and TRBJ2-7, the full variable domain is NAGVMQNPRHLVRRRGQEARLRCSPMKGHSHVYWYRQLPEEGLKFMVYLQKENIIDESGMPKERFSAEFPKEGPSILRIQQVVRGDSAAYFCASSPRGVLAGKVDEQYFGPGTRLTVT.